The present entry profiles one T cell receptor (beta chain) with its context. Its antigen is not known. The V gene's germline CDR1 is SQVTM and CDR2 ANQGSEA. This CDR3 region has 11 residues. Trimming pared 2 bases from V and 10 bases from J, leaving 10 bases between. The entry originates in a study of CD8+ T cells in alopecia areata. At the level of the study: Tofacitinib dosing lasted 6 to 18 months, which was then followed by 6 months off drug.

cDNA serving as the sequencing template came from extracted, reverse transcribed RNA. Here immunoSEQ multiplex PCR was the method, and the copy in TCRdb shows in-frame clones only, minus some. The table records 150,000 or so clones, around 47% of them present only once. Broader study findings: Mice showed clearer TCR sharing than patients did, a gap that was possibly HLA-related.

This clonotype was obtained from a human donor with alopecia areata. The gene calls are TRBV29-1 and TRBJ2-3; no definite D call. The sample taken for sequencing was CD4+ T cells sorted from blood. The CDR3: CSVELGDAQYF. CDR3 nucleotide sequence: TGCAGCGTTGAACTAGGCGACGCGCAGTATTTT.